This TCR beta chain was found in a study of long-term antiretroviral therapy in people with HIV. Notes on the study in general: Before ART, certain clones expanded, and these dominated the repertoire at all time points. Transplant donor controls retained higher diversity, though diversity increased after ART.

Per individual, the PBMC samples numbered at least one pre-ART and at least two post-ART. The libraries were made with immunoSEQ v3.0 at survey level. Data came from immunoSEQ multiplex PCR; TCRdb stores just in-frame clones and leaves some out. The sample shows tens of thousands of clones, approximately 81% of them seen only once. CDR1 is SGHRS and CDR2 is YFSETQ in the germline V gene. The CDR3 consists of 15 residues. The V end lost 4 bases, the J end lost 7 bases, and 20 bases lay between the germline ends. In the case of this clone: Its antigen is not known.

The chain recombines TRBV5-1 with TRBJ1-1; D ambiguous. The sequences come from unsorted PBMCs, collected 2.3 years after starting antiretroviral therapy. This clonotype was obtained from a man aged 40-55 years with HIV. CDR3 amino acids: CASSPRGDIGGEAFF. In DNA form, the CDR3 reads TGCGCCAGCAGCCCCCGGGGAGATATCGGCGGTGAAGCTTTCTTT. Full variable domain (outside the CDR3, taken from reference TRBV5-1 and TRBJ1-1): KAGVTQTPRYLIKTRGQQVTLSCSPISGHRSVSWYQQTPGQGLQFLFEYFSETQRNKGNFPGRFSGRQFSNSRSEMNVSTLELGDSALYLCASSPRGDIGGEAFFGQGTRLTVV.